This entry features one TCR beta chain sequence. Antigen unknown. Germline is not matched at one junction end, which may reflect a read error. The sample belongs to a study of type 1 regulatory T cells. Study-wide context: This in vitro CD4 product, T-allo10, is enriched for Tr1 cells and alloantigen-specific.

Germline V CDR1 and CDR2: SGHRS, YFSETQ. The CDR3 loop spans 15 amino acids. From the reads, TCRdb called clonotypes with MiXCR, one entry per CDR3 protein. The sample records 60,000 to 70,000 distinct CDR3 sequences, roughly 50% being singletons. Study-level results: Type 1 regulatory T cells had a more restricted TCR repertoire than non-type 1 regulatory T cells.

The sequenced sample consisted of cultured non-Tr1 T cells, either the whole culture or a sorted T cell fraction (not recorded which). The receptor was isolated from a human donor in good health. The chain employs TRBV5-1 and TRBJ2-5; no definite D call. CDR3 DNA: TGCGCCAGCAGCTTGGAAACAGAACCCCAAAAGACCCAGTACTTC. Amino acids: CASSLETEPQKTQYF.